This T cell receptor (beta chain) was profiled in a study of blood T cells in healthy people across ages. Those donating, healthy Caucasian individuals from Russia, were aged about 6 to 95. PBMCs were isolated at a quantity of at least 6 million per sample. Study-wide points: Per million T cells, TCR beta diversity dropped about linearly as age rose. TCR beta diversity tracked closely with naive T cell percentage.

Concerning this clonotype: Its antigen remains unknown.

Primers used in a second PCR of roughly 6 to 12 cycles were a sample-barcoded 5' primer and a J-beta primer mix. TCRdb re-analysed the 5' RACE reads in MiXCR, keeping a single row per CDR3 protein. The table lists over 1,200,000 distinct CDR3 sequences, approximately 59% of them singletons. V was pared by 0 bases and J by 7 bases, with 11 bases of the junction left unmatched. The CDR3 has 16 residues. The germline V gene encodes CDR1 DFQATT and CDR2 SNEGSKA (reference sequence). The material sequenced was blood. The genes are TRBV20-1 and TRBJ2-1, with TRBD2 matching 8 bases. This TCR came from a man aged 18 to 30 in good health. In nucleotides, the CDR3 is TGCAGTGCTAGAGATTTCAGTGTGGCTAGCGGGAATGAGCAGTTCTTC. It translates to CSARDFSVASGNEQFF.